This T cell receptor (beta chain) was profiled in a study of cytomegalovirus exposure and HLA in healthy donors. The study's findings and limits: In a later analysis, V- and J-gene trimming of beta chains associated with a DCLRE1C missense variant, replicated independently.

This clone was found once. Its antigen is unknown. Trimming left V 2 bases short and J 0 bases short, with 16 bases between. This CDR3 contains 18 residues. CDR1 MNHNS and CDR2 SASEGT come from the germline V gene. 13 Jbeta primers and 60 Vbeta primers were used for the PCR. This table comes from immunoSEQ multiplex PCR, and its TCRdb copy is limited to in-frame clones, with some not included. The table lists around 190,000 clones, roughly four fifths of them singletons. The sequence was collected from a woman aged 45-59 years in good health and CMV-seronegative. The sequencing sample was made of PBMCs. This chain links TRBV6-1 with TRBJ2-2; D is uncertain. This CDR3 reads CASSEPRSGSPNTGELFF. The CDR3 bases are TGTGCCAGCAGTGAACCACGATCCGGGTCCCCGAACACCGGGGAGCTGTTTTTT.